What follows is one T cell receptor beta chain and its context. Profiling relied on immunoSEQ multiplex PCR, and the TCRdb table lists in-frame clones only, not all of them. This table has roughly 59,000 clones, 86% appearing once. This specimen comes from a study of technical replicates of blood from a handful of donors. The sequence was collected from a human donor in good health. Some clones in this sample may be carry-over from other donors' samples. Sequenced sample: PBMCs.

CDR3 bases: TGTGCCAGCAAGCTAGCGGGGCACACAGATACGCAGTATTTT. The encoded protein is CASKLAGHTDTQYF. This chain links TRBV7-3 with TRBJ2-3; 9 positions match TRBD2. CDR3 size: 14 residues. Germline V CDR1 and CDR2: SGHTA, FQGTGA. The trim removed 7 bases at V and 2 bases at J, leaving 4 bases unmatched.